The 5 T cell receptor beta chains presented below share a single source sample, sequenced in a study of blood T cell repertoires in COVID-19. Assay: immunoSEQ multiplex PCR; the TCRdb copy retains only in-frame clones and omits some. The table includes 230,000 or so clones, around 90% detected once. Sequencing used PBMCs or T cells enriched from blood (not recorded which). These receptors were obtained from a woman between 45 and 60 years old with acute COVID-19.

The genes are TRBV14 and TRBJ2-7, with TRBD1 identical over 9 bases. The CDR3 extends over 14 amino acids. V dropped 3 bases and J dropped 4; count of bases not matched to a gene: 4. Germline V gene data show CDR1 as SGHDN and CDR2 as FVKESK. The CDR3 DNA reads TGTGCCAGCAGCCAGATACAGGGGGCGTACGAGCAGTACTTC. It specifies CASSQIQGAYEQYF.

This sequence joins TRBV18 and TRBJ1-1; TRBD1 might be the D (6 bases). V lost 2 bases to trimming and J lost 1 base, with 11 bases between them. Germline CDR1 reads KGHSH; CDR2 reads LQKENI. This CDR3 spans 15 amino acids. CDR3 in DNA: TGTGCCAGCTCACCAGGTGTCAGGGGGAACACTGAAGCTTTCTTT. Translating gives CASSPGVRGNTEAFF.

The genes are TRBV9 and TRBJ1-5; 8 bases map to TRBD1. V shed 1 base, J shed 7 bases, and the junction held 4 bases outside the gene matches. CDR1 is SGDLS, CDR2 YYNGEE, per germline. This CDR3 has 14 amino acids. This CDR3 is CASSVSQGVQPQHF. CDR3 nucleotides: TGTGCCAGCAGCGTATCACAGGGGGTGCAGCCCCAGCATTTT.

The V call is TRBV4-3, the J call TRBJ1-3; 8 bases agree with TRBD1. J gave up 4 bases and V 0 bases, and 8 bases lay outside the gene matches. This CDR3 contains 17 residues. Looked up from germline, CDR1 is LGHNA and CDR2 is YSLEER. CDR3 bases: TGCGCCAGCAGCCAAGATTGGCGGACAGGGTTCGGAAACACCATATATTTT. Its translation is CASSQDWRTGFGNTIYF.

This clone was seen a few times. V usage is TRBV28 and J usage is TRBJ1-4; 7 nucleotides match TRBD1. Trimming took 5 bases from V and 3 from J; bases not matched to a gene: 12. The CDR3 loop spans 17 amino acids. CDR1 and CDR2 from the germline V gene are MDHEN and SYDVKM. CDR3 bases: TGTGCCAGCAGTCCCAGGGGGACCCTCGGGGCTAATGAAAAACTGTTTTTT. It encodes CASSPRGTLGANEKLFF.